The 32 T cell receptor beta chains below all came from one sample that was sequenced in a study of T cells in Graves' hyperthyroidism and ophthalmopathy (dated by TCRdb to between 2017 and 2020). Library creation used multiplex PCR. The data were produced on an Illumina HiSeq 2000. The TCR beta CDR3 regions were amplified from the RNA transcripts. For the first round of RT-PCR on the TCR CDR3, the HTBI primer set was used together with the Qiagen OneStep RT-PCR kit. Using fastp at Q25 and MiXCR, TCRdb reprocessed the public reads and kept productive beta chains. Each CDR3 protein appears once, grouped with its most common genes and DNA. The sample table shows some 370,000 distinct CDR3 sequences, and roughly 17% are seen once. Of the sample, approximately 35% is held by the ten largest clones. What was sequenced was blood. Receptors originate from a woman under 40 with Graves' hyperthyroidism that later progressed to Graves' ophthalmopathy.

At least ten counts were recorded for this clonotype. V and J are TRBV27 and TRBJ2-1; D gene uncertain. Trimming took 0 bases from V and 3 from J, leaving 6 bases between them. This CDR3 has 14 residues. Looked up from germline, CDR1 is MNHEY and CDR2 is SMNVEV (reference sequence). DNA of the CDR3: TGTGCCAGCAGTTTATCAAGGGACTACAATGAGCAGTTCTTC. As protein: CASSLSRDYNEQFF.

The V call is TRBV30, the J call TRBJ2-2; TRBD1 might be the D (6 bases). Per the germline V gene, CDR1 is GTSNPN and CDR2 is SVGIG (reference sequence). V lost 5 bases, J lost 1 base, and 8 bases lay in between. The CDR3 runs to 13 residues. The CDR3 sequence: CAWYRVNTGELFF. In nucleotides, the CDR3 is TGTGCCTGGTACAGGGTGAACACCGGGGAGCTGTTTTTT.

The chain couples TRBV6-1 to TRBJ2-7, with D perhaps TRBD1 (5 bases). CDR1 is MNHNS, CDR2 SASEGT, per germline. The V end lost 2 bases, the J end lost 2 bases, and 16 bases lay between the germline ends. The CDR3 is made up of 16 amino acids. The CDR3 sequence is CASSEPHDSATYEQYF. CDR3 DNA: TGTGCCAGCAGTGAACCTCACGACAGTGCGACCTACGAGCAGTACTTC.

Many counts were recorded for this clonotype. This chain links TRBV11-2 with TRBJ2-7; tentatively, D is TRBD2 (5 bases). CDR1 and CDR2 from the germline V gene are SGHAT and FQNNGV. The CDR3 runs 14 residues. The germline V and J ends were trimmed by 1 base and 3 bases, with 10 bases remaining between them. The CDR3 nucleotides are TGTGCCAGCAGCTTAGTTCCGGGGATCTACGAGCAGTACTTC. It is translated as CASSLVPGIYEQYF.

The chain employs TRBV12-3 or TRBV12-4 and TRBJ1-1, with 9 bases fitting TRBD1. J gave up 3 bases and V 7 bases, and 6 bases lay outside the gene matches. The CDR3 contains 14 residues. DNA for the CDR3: TGTGCCAGCACCTTGACAGGGGGTCACACTGAAGCTTTCTTT. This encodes CASTLTGGHTEAFF.

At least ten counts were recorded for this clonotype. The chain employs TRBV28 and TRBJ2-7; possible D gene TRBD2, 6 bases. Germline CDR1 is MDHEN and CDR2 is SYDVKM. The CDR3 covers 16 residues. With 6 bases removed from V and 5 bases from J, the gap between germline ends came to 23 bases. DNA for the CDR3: TGTGCCAGCAGCCCCACGAGGCCAGGGAGGATCCACGAGCAGTACTTC. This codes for CASSPTRPGRIHEQYF.

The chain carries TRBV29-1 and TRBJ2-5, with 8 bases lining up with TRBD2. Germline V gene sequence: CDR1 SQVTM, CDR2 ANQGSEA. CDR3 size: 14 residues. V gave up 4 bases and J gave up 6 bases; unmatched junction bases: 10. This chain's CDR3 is CSVVPHGGRKTQYF. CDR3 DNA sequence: TGCAGCGTTGTACCCCACGGCGGGAGGAAGACCCAGTACTTC. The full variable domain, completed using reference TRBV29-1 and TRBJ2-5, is SAVISQKPSRDICQRGTSLTIQCQVDSQVTMMFWYRQQPGQSLTLIATANQGSEATYESGFVIDKFPISRPNLTFSTLTVSNMSPEDSSIYLCSVVPHGGRKTQYFGPGTRLLVL.

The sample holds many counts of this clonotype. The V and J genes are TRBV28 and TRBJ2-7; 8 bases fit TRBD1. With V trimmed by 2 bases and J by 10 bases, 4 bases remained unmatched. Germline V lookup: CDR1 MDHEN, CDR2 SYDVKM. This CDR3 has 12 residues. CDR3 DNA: TGTGCCAGCAGTTTACAGGGGGCAAGACAGTACTTC. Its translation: CASSLQGARQYF.

The CDR3 loop reads CASSPTSGKRNEQFF. CDR3 nucleotides: TGTGCCAGCAGCCCAACTAGCGGGAAGCGCAATGAGCAGTTCTTC. The chain joins TRBV6-1 to TRBJ2-1; 10 nucleotides align to TRBD2. Germline CDR1 and CDR2: MNHNS and SASEGT. The CDR3 has 15 residues. The junction had 8 bases not matched to a gene; V was cut back by 6 bases and J by 6 bases.

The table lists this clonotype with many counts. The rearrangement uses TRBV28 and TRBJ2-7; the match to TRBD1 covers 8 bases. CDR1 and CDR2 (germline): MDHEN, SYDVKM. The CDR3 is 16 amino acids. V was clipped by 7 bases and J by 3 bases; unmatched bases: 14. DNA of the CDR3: TGTGCCAGCAACCCAGGGGGCCAGCACAAACTCTACGAGCAGTACTTC. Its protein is CASNPGGQHKLYEQYF.

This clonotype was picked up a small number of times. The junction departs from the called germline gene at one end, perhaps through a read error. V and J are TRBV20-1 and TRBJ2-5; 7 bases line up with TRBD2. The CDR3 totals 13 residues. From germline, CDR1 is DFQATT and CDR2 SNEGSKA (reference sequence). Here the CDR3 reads CSARGLVGETQYF. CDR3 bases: TGCAGTGCAAGAGGACTAGTCGGAGAGACCCAGTACTTC.

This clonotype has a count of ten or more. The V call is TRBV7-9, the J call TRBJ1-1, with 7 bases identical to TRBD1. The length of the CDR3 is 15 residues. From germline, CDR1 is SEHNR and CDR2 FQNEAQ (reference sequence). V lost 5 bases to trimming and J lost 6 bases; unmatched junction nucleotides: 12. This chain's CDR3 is CASSPVQGVFAEAFF. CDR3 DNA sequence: TGTGCCAGCAGCCCCGTCCAGGGGGTGTTCGCTGAAGCTTTCTTT.

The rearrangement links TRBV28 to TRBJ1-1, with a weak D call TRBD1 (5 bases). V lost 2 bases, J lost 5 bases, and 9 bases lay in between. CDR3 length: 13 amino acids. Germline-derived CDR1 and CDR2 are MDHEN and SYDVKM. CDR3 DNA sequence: TGTGCCAGCAGTTTAGGCAGGGTGACTGAAGCTTTCTTT. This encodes CASSLGRVTEAFF.

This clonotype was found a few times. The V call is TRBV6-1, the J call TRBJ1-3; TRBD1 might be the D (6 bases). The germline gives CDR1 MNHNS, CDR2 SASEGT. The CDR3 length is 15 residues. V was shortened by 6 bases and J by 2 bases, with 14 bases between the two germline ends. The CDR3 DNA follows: TGTGCCAGCAGAAACTCCAGACAGGCTGGAAACACCATATATTTT. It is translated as CASRNSRQAGNTIYF.

The CDR3 here is CASSQVAQEDEQYF. The CDR3, as DNA: TGCGCCAGCAGCCAAGTGGCGCAGGAGGACGAGCAGTACTTC. This chain links TRBV4-1 with TRBJ2-7; the D gene is possibly TRBD2 (5 bases). This CDR3 has 14 residues. Germline CDR1 MGHRA, CDR2 YSYEKL. V was pared by 1 base and J by 5 bases, with 12 bases between.

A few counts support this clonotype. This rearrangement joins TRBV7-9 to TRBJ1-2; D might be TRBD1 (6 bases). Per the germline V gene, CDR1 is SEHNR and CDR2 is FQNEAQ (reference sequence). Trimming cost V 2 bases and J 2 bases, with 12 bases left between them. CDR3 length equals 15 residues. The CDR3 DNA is TGTGCCAGCAGCTTACAGGGGCTCCCCAACTATGGCTACACCTTC. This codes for CASSLQGLPNYGYTF.

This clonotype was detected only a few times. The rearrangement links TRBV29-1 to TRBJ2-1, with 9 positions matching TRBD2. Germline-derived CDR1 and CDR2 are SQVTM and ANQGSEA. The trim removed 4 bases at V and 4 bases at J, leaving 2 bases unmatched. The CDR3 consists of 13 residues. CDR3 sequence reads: CSVVAGGYNEQFF. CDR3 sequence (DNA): TGCAGCGTTGTTGCGGGAGGGTACAATGAGCAGTTCTTC.

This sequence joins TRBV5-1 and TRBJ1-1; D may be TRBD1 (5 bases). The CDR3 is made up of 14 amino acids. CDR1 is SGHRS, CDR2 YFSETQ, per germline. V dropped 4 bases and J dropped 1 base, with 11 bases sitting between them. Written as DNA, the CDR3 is TGCGCCAGCAGCCAGGGACGGCAGAACACTGAAGCTTTCTTT. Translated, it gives CASSQGRQNTEAFF.

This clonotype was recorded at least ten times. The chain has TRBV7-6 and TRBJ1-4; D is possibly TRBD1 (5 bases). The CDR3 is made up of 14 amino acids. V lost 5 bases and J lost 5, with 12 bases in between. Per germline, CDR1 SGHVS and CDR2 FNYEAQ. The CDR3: CASSRGTANEKLFF. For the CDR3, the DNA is TGTGCCAGCAGCCGAGGGACGGCCAATGAAAAACTGTTTTTT.

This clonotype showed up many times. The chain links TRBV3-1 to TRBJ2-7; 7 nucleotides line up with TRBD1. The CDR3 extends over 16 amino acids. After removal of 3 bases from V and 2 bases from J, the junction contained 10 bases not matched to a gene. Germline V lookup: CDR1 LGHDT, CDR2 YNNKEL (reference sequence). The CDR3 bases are TGTGCCAGCAGCCATATTCCTACAGGGGTCGCCTACGAGCAGTACTTC. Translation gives CASSHIPTGVAYEQYF.

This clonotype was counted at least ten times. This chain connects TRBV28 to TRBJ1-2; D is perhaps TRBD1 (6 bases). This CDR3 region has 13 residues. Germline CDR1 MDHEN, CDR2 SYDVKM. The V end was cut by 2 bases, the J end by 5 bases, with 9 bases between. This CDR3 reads CASSLQGQYGYTF. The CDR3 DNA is TGTGCCAGCAGTTTACAGGGACAATATGGCTACACCTTC.

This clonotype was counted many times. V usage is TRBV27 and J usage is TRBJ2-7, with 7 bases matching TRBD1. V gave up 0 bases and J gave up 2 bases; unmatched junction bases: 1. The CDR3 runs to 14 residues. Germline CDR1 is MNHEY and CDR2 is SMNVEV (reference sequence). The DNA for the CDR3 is TGTGCCAGCAGTTTATCGGGACAGACCTACGAGCAGTACTTC. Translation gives CASSLSGQTYEQYF.

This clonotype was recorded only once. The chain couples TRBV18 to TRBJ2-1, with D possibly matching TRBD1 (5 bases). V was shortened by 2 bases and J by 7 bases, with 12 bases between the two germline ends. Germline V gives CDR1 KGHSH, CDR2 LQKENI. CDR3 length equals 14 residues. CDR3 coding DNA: TGTGCCAGCTCACCATGGCAGGGTGGGAATGAGCAGTTCTTC. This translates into CASSPWQGGNEQFF.

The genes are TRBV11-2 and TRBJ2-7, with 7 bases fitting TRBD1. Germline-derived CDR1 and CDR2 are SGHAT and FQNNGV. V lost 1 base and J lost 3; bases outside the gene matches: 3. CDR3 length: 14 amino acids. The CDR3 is CASSLGQGLYEQYV. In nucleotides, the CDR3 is TGTGCCAGCAGCTTAGGACAGGGTCTCTACGAGCAGTACGTC.

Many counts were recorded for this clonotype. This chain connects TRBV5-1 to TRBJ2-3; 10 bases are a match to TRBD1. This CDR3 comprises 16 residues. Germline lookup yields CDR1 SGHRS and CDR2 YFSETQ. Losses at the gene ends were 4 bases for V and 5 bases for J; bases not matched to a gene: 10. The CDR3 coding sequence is TGCGCCAGCAGCCGAACGACAGGGGGCGGAGAAGATACGCAGTATTTT. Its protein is CASSRTTGGGEDTQYF. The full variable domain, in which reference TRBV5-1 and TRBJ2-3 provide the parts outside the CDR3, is KAGVTQTPRYLIKTRGQQVTLSCSPISGHRSVSWYQQTPGQGLQFLFEYFSETQRNKGNFPGRFSGRQFSNSRSEMNVSTLELGDSALYLCASSRTTGGGEDTQYFGPGTRLTVL.

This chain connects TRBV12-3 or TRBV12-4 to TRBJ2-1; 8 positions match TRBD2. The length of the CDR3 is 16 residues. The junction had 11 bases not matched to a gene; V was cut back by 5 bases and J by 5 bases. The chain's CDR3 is CASSPSAGVGDNEQFF. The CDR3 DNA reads TGTGCCAGCAGTCCCTCAGCGGGAGTCGGGGACAATGAGCAGTTCTTC.

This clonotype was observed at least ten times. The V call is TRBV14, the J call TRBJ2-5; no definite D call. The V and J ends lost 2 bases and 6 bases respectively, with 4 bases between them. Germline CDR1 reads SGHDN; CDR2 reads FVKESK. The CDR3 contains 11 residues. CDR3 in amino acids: CASSQPQTQYF. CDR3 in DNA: TGTGCCAGCAGCCAACCACAGACCCAGTACTTC.

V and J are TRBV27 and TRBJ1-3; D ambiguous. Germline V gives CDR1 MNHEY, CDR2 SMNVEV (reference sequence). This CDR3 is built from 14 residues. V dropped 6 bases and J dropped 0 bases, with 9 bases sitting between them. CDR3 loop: CASRPMNSGNTIYF. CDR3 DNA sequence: TGTGCCAGCAGACCAATGAACTCTGGAAACACCATATATTTT.

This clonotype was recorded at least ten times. The CDR3: CARGVAGTEIGELFF. In DNA form, the CDR3 reads TGTGCCAGGGGGGTAGCGGGAACTGAAATCGGGGAGCTGTTTTTT. This sequence joins TRBV6-1 and TRBJ2-2; 8 bases align to TRBD2. The trim removed 9 bases at V and 7 bases at J, leaving 13 bases unmatched. This CDR3 region has 15 residues. Germline loops: CDR1 MNHNS, CDR2 SASEGT.

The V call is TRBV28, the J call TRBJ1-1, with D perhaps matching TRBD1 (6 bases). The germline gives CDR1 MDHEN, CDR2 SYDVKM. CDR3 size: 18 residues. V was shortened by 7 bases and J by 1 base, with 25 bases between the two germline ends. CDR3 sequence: CASIPFVRNRAENTEAFF. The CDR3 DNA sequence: TGTGCCAGCATCCCCTTTGTTAGAAACAGGGCCGAGAACACTGAAGCTTTCTTT.

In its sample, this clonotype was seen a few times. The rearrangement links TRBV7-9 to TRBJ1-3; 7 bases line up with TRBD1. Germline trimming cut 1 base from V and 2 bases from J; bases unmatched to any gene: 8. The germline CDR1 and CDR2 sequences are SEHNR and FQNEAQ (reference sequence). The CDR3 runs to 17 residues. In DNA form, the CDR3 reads TGTGCCAGCAGCTTAGAGGGGACAGCAACTACTGGAAACACCATATATTTT. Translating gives CASSLEGTATTGNTIYF.

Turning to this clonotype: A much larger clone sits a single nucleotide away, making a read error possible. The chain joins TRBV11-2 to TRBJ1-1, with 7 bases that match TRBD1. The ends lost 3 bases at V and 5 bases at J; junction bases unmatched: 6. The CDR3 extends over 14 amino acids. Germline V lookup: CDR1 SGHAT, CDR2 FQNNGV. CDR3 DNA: TGTGCCAGCAGCTTGGGGACAGTTAGTACTGAAGCTTTCTTT. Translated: CASSLGTVSTEAFF.